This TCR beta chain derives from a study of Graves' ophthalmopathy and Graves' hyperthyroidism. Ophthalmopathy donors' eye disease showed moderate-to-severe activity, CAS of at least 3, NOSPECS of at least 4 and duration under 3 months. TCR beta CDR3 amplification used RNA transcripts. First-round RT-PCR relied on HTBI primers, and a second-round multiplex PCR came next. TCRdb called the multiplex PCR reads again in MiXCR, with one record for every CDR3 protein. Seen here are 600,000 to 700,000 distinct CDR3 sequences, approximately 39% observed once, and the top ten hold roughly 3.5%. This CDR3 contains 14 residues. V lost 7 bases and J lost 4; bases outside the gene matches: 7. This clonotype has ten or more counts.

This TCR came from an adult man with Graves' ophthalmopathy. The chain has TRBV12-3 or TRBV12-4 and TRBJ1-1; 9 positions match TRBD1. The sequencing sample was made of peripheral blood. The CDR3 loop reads CASTNLDRGTEAFF. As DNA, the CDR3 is TGTGCCAGCACAAACTTGGACAGGGGCACTGAAGCTTTCTTT.